What follows are 27 T cell receptor beta chains derived from one specimen sequenced in a study of shared clonotypes between healthy human individuals. The repertoire was sequenced with immunoSEQ multiplex PCR; TCRdb's copy has only in-frame clones and lacks some. The sample shows more than 550,000 clones, about 92% of them seen only once. As defined, naive CD8 cells were CD45RO-negative and positively selected for CCR7, with terminally differentiated effector memory CD45RA+ cells excluded. The sample was naive CD8+ T cells sorted from blood. The receptors here all came from a man aged 25-45 years in good health.

The chain carries TRBV9 and TRBJ1-2; the D gene is possibly TRBD1 (5 bases). The V gene's germline CDR1 is SGDLS and CDR2 YYNGEE. Trimming left V 0 bases short and J 0 bases short, with 15 bases between. The CDR3 loop spans 17 amino acids. CDR3 region: CASSVARDGVANYGYTF. The DNA for the CDR3 is TGTGCCAGCAGCGTAGCCAGGGACGGGGTTGCTAACTATGGCTACACCTTC. The complete variable domain, with remaining parts taken from reference TRBV9 and TRBJ1-2, reads DSGVTQTPKHLITATGQRVTLRCSPRSGDLSVYWYQQSLDQGLQFLIQYYNGEERAKGNILERFSAQQFPDLHSELNLSSLELGDSALYFCASSVARDGVANYGYTFGSGTRLTVV.

This clone is a singleton in its sample. The chain is built from TRBV27 and TRBJ2-1; 7 nucleotides line up with TRBD2. This CDR3 is 18 amino acids long. Germline-derived CDR1 and CDR2 are MNHEY and SMNVEV (reference sequence). The V segment lost 0 bases and the J segment 5 bases; nucleotides outside the gene matches: 13. The CDR3 loop reads CASSLSSLLTSQDNEQFF. Written as DNA, the CDR3 is TGTGCCAGCAGTTTATCGAGTTTGTTGACTAGCCAAGACAATGAGCAGTTCTTC.

V gene TRBV28 combines with J gene TRBJ2-7; D is ambiguous. Germline values: CDR1 MDHEN, CDR2 SYDVKM. V shed 1 base and J shed 4 bases, with 11 bases lying between them. There are 14 residues in the CDR3. In nucleotides, the CDR3 is TGTGCCAGCAGTTTATCGGTGGCTTGGTACGAGCAGTACTTC. This encodes CASSLSVAWYEQYF.

The rearrangement uses TRBV6-5 and TRBJ2-1, with 7 bases that match TRBD2. In germline, CDR1 is MNHEY, CDR2 SVGAGI. The CDR3 length is 14 residues. The ends lost 8 bases at V and 5 bases at J; junction bases unmatched: 9. The CDR3 loop reads CASGREWGDNEQFF. CDR3 coding DNA: TGTGCCAGCGGGCGGGAGTGGGGGGACAATGAGCAGTTCTTC.

This clone was recorded only once. The genes are TRBV9 and TRBJ2-1, with unresolved D. The CDR3 runs 17 residues. CDR1 SGDLS and CDR2 YYNGEE come from the germline V gene. V lost 3 bases, J lost 8 bases, and 24 bases lay in between. In DNA form, the CDR3 reads TGTGCCAGCAGCGAGGGCGCATCAACTCAGCCCCCACATGAGCAGTTCTTC. It yields the protein CASSEGASTQPPHEQFF.

The genes are TRBV5-5 and TRBJ2-7; 7 bases line up with TRBD2. Looked up from germline, CDR1 is SGHKS and CDR2 is YYEKEE (reference sequence). There are 12 residues in the CDR3. The V and J ends lost 7 bases and 0 bases, in that order; junction bases with no gene match: 1. The CDR3 sequence is CASERDSYEQYF. CDR3 DNA: TGTGCCAGCGAGCGGGACTCCTACGAGCAGTACTTC. Using reference TRBV5-5 and TRBJ2-7 for the parts outside the CDR3, the full variable domain is DAGVTQSPTHLIKTRGQQVTLRCSPISGHKSVSWYQQVLGQGPQFIFQYYEKEERGRGNFPDRFSARQFPNYSSELNVNALLLGDSALYLCASERDSYEQYFGPGTRLTVT.

The genes are TRBV4-1 and TRBJ1-5, with a tentative D call TRBD1 (5 bases). Trimming took 0 bases from V and 6 from J, leaving 15 bases between them. The CDR3 runs to 16 residues. CDR1 is MGHRA and CDR2 is YSYEKL in the germline V gene. The CDR3 nucleotides read TGCGCCAGCAGCCAAGAGCCCAGGGTGTCGATTCAGCCCCAGCATTTT. This gives the protein CASSQEPRVSIQPQHF.

This rearrangement joins TRBV7-2 to TRBJ2-5; D ambiguous. CDR1 SGHTA and CDR2 FQGNSA come from the germline V gene. Trimming left V 6 bases short and J 2 bases short, with 13 bases between. The CDR3 has 14 amino acids. This CDR3 is CASSRLGSQETQYF. The CDR3, as DNA: TGTGCCAGCAGTCGATTGGGCAGTCAAGAGACCCAGTACTTC.

The CDR3 DNA sequence: TGTGCCAGCAGCGTACCGGGACTAGCGGGAAATGAGCAGTTCTTC. This sequence encodes CASSVPGLAGNEQFF. This rearrangement joins TRBV9 to TRBJ2-1; 13 nucleotides line up with TRBD2. This CDR3 has 15 residues. Germline loops: CDR1 SGDLS, CDR2 YYNGEE. V shed 1 base and J 7 bases; nucleotides not matched to a gene: 2.

This rearrangement joins TRBV4-1 to TRBJ2-1; 16 bases are a match to TRBD2. The CDR3 sequence is 19 residues long. Trimming cost V 0 bases and J 7 bases; bases outside gene matches: 9. Germline CDR1 MGHRA, CDR2 YSYEKL. The chain's CDR3 is CASSQDGGGLAGGRNEQFF. The CDR3 coding sequence is TGCGCCAGCAGCCAAGATGGAGGGGGACTAGCGGGAGGGAGGAATGAGCAGTTCTTC.

The chain couples TRBV27 to TRBJ2-3; D is possibly TRBD2 (7 bases). Trimming pared 5 bases from V and 5 bases from J, leaving 20 bases between. Germline CDR1 reads MNHEY; CDR2 reads SMNVEV (reference sequence). The CDR3 is 16 amino acids. CDR3 residues: CASSPLGGGSLDTQYF. The CDR3 DNA reads as TGTGCCAGCAGTCCACTGGGGGGCGGGAGTTTAGATACGCAGTATTTT.

This clone came up once. The J gene is TRBJ2-1, the V gene TRBV4-3; 10 bases fit TRBD2. The trim removed 3 bases at V and 5 bases at J, leaving 10 bases unmatched. Per the germline V gene, CDR1 is LGHNA and CDR2 is YSLEER. This CDR3 is 17 amino acids long. This CDR3 is CASSQTLPAGGDNEQFF. CDR3 DNA: TGCGCCAGCAGCCAGACCTTACCAGCGGGAGGGGACAATGAGCAGTTCTTC.

This chain joins TRBV5-1 and TRBJ2-7; D unclear. The germline V and J ends were trimmed by 4 bases and 6 bases, with 17 bases remaining between them. Per the germline V gene, CDR1 is SGHRS and CDR2 is YFSETQ. CDR3 size: 14 residues. The CDR3 is CASSEELDPTEQYF. Here the CDR3 DNA reads TGCGCCAGCAGCGAGGAGCTAGACCCCACCGAGCAGTACTTC.

The CDR3 DNA reads TGCAGCGTTGAGAGGTCAGGGGAGGCAATTCGGGATACGCAGTATTTT. This encodes CSVERSGEAIRDTQYF. The chain joins TRBV29-1 to TRBJ2-3, with D possibly being TRBD1 or TRBD2 (6 bases each). Between the trimmed V and J ends, which lost 3 bases and 6 bases, there was a span of 22 bases. Germline CDR1 SQVTM, CDR2 ANQGSEA. The CDR3 spans 16 residues.

For this clone: The same CDR3 arises from other DNA sequences in this sample as well. The rearrangement joins TRBV7-9 to TRBJ2-7; 8 bases align to TRBD2. V lost 6 bases and J lost 7; bases outside the gene matches: 5. The CDR3 has 12 amino acids. Germline V gives CDR1 SEHNR, CDR2 FQNEAQ (reference sequence). The CDR3 loop reads CASSSGGREQYF. The CDR3, as DNA: TGTGCCAGCAGTTCGGGAGGGCGGGAGCAGTACTTC.

The chain couples TRBV10-3 to TRBJ2-1; D may be TRBD1 or TRBD2 (5 bases each). CDR1 and CDR2 from the germline V gene are ENHRY and SYGVKD. V was trimmed by 10 bases and J by 2 bases, leaving 18 bases between them. CDR3 length equals 15 residues. The CDR3: CATLAGAVTYNEQFF. DNA of the CDR3: TGTGCCACCCTGGCCGGGGCTGTTACCTACAATGAGCAGTTCTTC.

This rearrangement joins TRBV6-5 to TRBJ2-1, with TRBD2 as a possible D gene (5 bases). Trimming took 0 bases from V and 10 from J, leaving 16 bases between them. Germline loops: CDR1 MNHEY, CDR2 SVGAGI. This CDR3 spans 15 amino acids. The CDR3 sequence is CASSYSREAPQEQFF. The CDR3 coding sequence is TGTGCCAGCAGTTACTCGAGGGAAGCTCCTCAGGAGCAGTTCTTC.

V usage is TRBV28 and J usage is TRBJ2-3; 9 bases align to TRBD2. Germline V CDR1 and CDR2: MDHEN, SYDVKM. The CDR3 sequence is 17 residues long. J was trimmed by 3 bases and V by 4 bases; bases with no gene match: 11. The CDR3 loop reads CASSSGGREGLTDTQYF. CDR3 coding DNA: TGTGCCAGCAGTTCTGGAGGGCGGGAGGGCCTGACAGATACGCAGTATTTT.

This clone was recorded only once. The chain combines TRBV5-4 with TRBJ2-5, with 7 nucleotides matching TRBD1. This CDR3 spans 12 amino acids. V shed 7 bases and J 0 bases; nucleotides not matched to a gene: 0. Germline CDR1 is SGHNT and CDR2 is YYREEE (reference sequence). The CDR3 is CASGTDQETQYF. In DNA form, the CDR3 reads TGTGCCAGCGGGACAGACCAAGAGACCCAGTACTTC.

This clone was seen only once. The rearrangement links TRBV5-5 to TRBJ2-3; possible D gene TRBD1, 5 bases. Between the trimmed V and J ends, which lost 0 bases and 1 base, there was a span of 12 bases. CDR1 and CDR2 from the germline V gene are SGHKS and YYEKEE (reference sequence). The CDR3 contains 16 residues. The CDR3 reads CASSLGSGLGTDTQYF. In DNA, the CDR3 is TGTGCCAGCAGCTTGGGGTCAGGGTTGGGCACAGATACGCAGTATTTT.

J is TRBJ2-1 and V is TRBV6-1; no firm D call. Deletions cut 4 bases from V and 6 bases from J, with 13 bases between. This CDR3 comprises 14 residues. CDR1 and CDR2 from the germline V gene are MNHNS and SASEGT. CDR3 in amino acids: CASSGPGRFNEQFF. The CDR3 DNA follows: TGTGCCAGCAGTGGACCCGGCAGGTTCAATGAGCAGTTCTTC.

The chain links TRBV7-9 to TRBJ2-1, with unresolved D. V lost 2 bases and J 6 bases, leaving 20 bases between the germline ends. This CDR3 region has 17 residues. Germline CDR1 reads SEHNR; CDR2 reads FQNEAQ (reference sequence). This CDR3 is CASSLIGRSTVSNEQFF. As DNA, the CDR3 is TGTGCCAGCAGCTTAATAGGTAGGTCTACGGTATCCAATGAGCAGTTCTTC.

The chain has TRBV4-1 and TRBJ2-5; 12 bases align to TRBD2. Germline trimming cut 5 bases from V and 5 bases from J; bases unmatched to any gene: 6. Germline V gene sequence: CDR1 MGHRA, CDR2 YSYEKL. This CDR3 region has 15 residues. The CDR3 region has the DNA TGCGCCAGCAGCTTGACTAGCGGGAGTTTCGAGACCCAGTACTTC. This encodes CASSLTSGSFETQYF.

The V gene is TRBV19, the J gene TRBJ2-7; D gene unclear. CDR1 is LNHDA and CDR2 is SQIVND in the germline V gene (reference sequence). The CDR3 is made up of 14 amino acids. V lost 4 bases to trimming and J lost 5 bases, with 15 bases between them. The CDR3 reads CASSSGIETNEQYF. For the CDR3, the DNA is TGTGCCAGTAGTAGCGGTATAGAGACGAACGAGCAGTACTTC.

This chain links TRBV4-3 with TRBJ2-7; D not certain. V lost 0 bases and J lost 1, with 10 bases in between. From germline, CDR1 is LGHNA and CDR2 YSLEER. This CDR3 comprises 15 residues. The CDR3 region has the DNA TGCGCCAGCAGCCAAGATCAGGAAGGGTCCTACGAGCAGTACTTC. Its protein product is CASSQDQEGSYEQYF.

The rearrangement joins TRBV29-1 to TRBJ2-1, with D perhaps matching TRBD2 (8 bases). Trimming took off 3 bases at V and 1 base at J, with 19 bases between the two ends. The V gene's germline CDR1 is SQVTM and CDR2 ANQGSEA. The CDR3 extends over 17 amino acids. The CDR3 loop reads CSVDGTDQRESYNEQFF. As DNA, the CDR3 is TGCAGCGTTGACGGGACAGACCAGCGGGAGTCCTACAATGAGCAGTTCTTC.

The chain is built from TRBV11-2 and TRBJ2-7; D perhaps matches TRBD2 (6 bases). The CDR3 consists of 15 residues. V was cut by 7 bases and J by 1 base, with 17 bases left in between. From germline, CDR1 is SGHAT and CDR2 FQNNGV. CDR3 loop: CASTYVAGPSYEQYF. For the CDR3, the DNA is TGTGCCAGCACCTACGTCGCGGGACCTTCCTACGAGCAGTACTTC.